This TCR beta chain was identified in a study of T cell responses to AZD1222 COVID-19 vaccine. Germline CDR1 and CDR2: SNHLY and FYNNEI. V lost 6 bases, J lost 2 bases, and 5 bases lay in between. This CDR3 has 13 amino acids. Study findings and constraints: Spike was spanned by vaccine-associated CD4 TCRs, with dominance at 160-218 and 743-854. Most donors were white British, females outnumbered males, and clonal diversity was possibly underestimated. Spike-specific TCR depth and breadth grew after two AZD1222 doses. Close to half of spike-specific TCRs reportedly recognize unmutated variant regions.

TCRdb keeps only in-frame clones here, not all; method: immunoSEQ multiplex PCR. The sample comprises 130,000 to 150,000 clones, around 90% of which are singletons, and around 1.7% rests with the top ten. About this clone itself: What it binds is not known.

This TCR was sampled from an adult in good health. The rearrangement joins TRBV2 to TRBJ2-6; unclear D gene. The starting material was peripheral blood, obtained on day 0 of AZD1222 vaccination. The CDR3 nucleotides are TGTGCCAGCAGCCGCCCTGGGGCCAACGTCCTGACTTTC. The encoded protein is CASSRPGANVLTF.